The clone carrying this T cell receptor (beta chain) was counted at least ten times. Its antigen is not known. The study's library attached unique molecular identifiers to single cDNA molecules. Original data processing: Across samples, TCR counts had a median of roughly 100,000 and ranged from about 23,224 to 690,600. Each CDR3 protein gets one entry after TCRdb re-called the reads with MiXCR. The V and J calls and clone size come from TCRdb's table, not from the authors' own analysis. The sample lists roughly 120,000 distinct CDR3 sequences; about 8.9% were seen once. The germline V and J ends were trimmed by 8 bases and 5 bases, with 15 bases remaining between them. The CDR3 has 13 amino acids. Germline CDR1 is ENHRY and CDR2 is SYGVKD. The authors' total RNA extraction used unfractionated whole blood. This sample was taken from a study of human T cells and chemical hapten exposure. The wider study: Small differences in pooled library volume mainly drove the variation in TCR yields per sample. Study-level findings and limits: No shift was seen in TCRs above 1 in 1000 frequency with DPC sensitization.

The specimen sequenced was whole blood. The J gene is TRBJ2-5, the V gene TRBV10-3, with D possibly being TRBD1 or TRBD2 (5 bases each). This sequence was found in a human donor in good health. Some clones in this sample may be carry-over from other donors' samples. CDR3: CAIGDGRGETQYF. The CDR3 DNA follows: TGTGCCATCGGGGACGGTCGAGGGGAGACCCAGTACTTC.